The entry below describes one T cell receptor beta chain. The clone's antigen remains unknown. No per-base quality is available; no much larger clone lies one base away. This entry belongs to a study of blood T cell repertoires in COVID-19 (TCRdb year 2020). General notes on the study: The collaborator samples originated in the United States, Italy and Spain and spanned the acute and convalescent phases of COVID-19. The repertoires were made available in a free public database intended to serve as a resource for research on the immune response to SARS-CoV-2. The material from the prospective study consisted of cDNA or gDNA derived from T cells, B-cell-depleted T cells, or PBMCs. Where HLA class I and class II types were available, the types were taken from metadata supplied by the sample provider, not from assay-based typing. Deeply sampled blood TCRbeta repertoires from subjects exposed to, actively infected with, or recovered from COVID-19 were included in the dataset. The samples were drawn from the first 160 participants of the ongoing ImmuneRACE study and from 950 to 1,500 subjects provided by 6 global collaborators. Nearly every sample came with metadata listing a de-identified subject ID, COVID-19 status, age in years and sex. Paper-wide results and their limitations: How much clinical and demographic metadata was included differed by source and by participant, and the metadata was provided uncurated.

Collaborating institutions collected whole blood in K2EDTA tubes following their own protocols. For TCRbeta analysis, collaborator samples were shipped as frozen whole blood, as isolated PBMCs, or as DNA extracted from either sample type. The immunoSEQ Assay, a bias-controlled multiplex PCR, was used to amplify TCRbeta CDR3 regions from genomic DNA. On the authors' methods: The number of nucleated cells in each sample was estimated from the amplification of reference gene primers within the assay. Sequence reads were collapsed and filtered to measure the absolute abundance of every unique TCRbeta CDR3 rearrangement. For each sample, productive Simpson clonality was calculated as the square root of Simpson's diversity index across productive rearrangements. TCRdb obtained this table from immuneACCESS and retained in-frame rearrangements with V and J assigned. These tables miss some clones; where compared with another copy, unresolved V genes account for less than half of the shortfall, and the remainder is unexplained. The DNA gave D and trimming, while V, J and clone size come from that table. This sample comprises approximately 260,000 clones, approximately 90% of them detected only once. The ten biggest clones cover approximately 4% of the sample.

CDR1 is given as SGDLS and CDR2 as YYNGEE, both from the germline V gene. There are 15 amino acids in the CDR3, from cysteine to phenylalanine inclusive. Only CDR3 DNA remains: 45 bases, in frame from the first base. The junction shows trimming of 3 bases on V and 5 bases on J, plus 17 bases between the germline ends. Sequenced material: peripheral blood. This clonotype was obtained from a young man with active or convalescent COVID-19. This chain joins TRBV9 to TRBJ2-5; the D gene is perhaps TRBD1, on 7 matching bases. The CDR3 amino acid sequence is: CASSAGGGAGETQYF. The DNA sequence follows: TGTGCCAGCAGCGCAGGAGGGGGCGCGGGGGAGACCCAGTACTTC. This CDR3, with the reference TRBV9 and TRBJ2-5 proteins standing in past its ends, gives the full variable domain DSGVTQTPKHLITATGQRVTLRCSPRSGDLSVYWYQQSLDQGLQFLIQYYNGEERAKGNILERFSAQQFPDLHSELNLSSLELGDSALYFCASSAGGGAGETQYFGPGTRLLVL.